This section outlines one T cell receptor (beta chain) sequence together with its context. RNA-based 3' RACE libraries used unique molecular identifiers. TCRdb independently ran MiXCR on the 3' RACE reads; one entry per CDR3 protein. This table has about 89,000 distinct CDR3 sequences, approximately 6.9% appearing once. V gave up 3 bases and J gave up 5 bases, with 14 bases separating them. The CDR3 runs 13 residues. The germline gives CDR1 DFQATT, CDR2 SNEGSKA (reference sequence). The sample comes from a study of HIV-infected children after antiretroviral therapy interruption. As to treatment: PENTA 11 planned treatment interruption arm or continuous ART arm.

This specimen was CD45RA+ CD4+ T cells from PBMCs, pooled from several time points, taken from a donor given antiretroviral therapy, either interrupted or continuous. Subset meaning: naive CD4+ CD45RA+ CD45RO- T cells. The sequence was collected from a pool of human donors with HIV. V and J are TRBV20-1 and TRBJ2-7; D possibly corresponds to TRBD1 (6 bases). CDR3 region: CSASRSGEHEQYF. The CDR3 bases are TGCAGTGCTAGCCGTTCAGGGGAACACGAGCAGTACTTC.